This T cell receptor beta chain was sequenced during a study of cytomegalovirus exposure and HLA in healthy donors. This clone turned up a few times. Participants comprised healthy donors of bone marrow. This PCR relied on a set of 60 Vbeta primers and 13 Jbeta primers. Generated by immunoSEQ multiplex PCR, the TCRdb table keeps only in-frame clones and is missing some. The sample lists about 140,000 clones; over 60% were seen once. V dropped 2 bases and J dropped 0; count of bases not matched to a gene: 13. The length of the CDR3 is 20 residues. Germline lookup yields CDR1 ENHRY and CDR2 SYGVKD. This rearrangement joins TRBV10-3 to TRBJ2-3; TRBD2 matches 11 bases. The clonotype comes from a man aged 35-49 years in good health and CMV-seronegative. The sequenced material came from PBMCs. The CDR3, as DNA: TGTGCCATCAGTGAGACCTTAAAACTAGCGGGAGATACTAGCACAGATACGCAGTATTTT. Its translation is CAISETLKLAGDTSTDTQYF.